This TCR beta chain emerged from a study of T cells after yellow fever vaccination (dated by TCRdb to the late 2010s). Describing the broader study: The SMART-Seq v4 Ultra Low Input RNA kit was used to prepare libraries from fractions with low cell numbers. Blood was collected at multiple timepoints before and after primary and secondary immunization, and bulk PBMC replicates and cell subsets were isolated. Two healthy male donors, one aged 18 to 30 and one aged 30 to 39 years, were included in the cohort. To follow T-cell clones before and after primary and booster YFV17D yellow fever vaccination, bulk TCR alpha and beta repertoires were sequenced over time.

TCRdb names Illumina NovaSeq 6000 as the instrument used. TCR cDNA was synthesized by 5'RACE template switching, through which a universal primer site and unique molecular identifiers were introduced. cDNA synthesis was primed from both the TCR alpha and TCR beta constant segments. Library amplification used two PCR steps, and the second PCR step added sample barcodes and sequencing adapters. Sequencing of the libraries was done on either Illumina HiSeq 2500 (2x100 bp) or NovaSeq (2x150 bp). Per the authors' processing: Demultiplexing of reads and collapsing into UMI consensus sequences were performed with MIGEC, and V(D)J alignment was carried out with MiXCR. Vaccine-responding clonotypes were defined with edgeR using replicate PBMC samples, requiring FDR below 0.01 and a log2 fold change above 5 up to day 15. Each bulk clonotype was labeled CD4 or CD8 based on which sequenced repertoire, CD4 or CD8, contained the clonotype at higher abundance. The public sequencing data were trimmed at Q25 with fastp and processed into clonotypes with MiXCR by TCRdb, which kept only in-frame beta chains. A single entry per CDR3 protein holds the most common genes and DNA from its merged rows. For this entry, the V and J calls and clone size follow TCRdb and not the study's own pipeline. The sample includes 150,000 to 200,000 distinct CDR3 sequences, with approximately 11% observed a single time. The ten largest make up around 34% of the sample.

The sample's treatment or condition, from its label and the paper: live attenuated yellow fever vaccine strain. PBMCs were isolated from peripheral blood using a standard Ficoll-Paque protocol. Dynabeads CD4 and CD8 positive selection kits were used to isolate CD4 and CD8 T-cell fractions. TriZol was used to extract RNA from bulk PBMCs, from CD4 and CD8 fractions, and from dextramer-positive and dextramer-negative fractions. CDR3 length: 14 amino acids, cysteine to phenylalanine. Only the CDR3 part of the read is kept: 42 bases, read in frame from the first base. Trimming removed 3 bases from V and 4 bases from J; the gene matches leave 3 bases unexplained. CDR1 GTSNPN and CDR2 SVGIG are derived from the germline V gene (reference sequence). This clonotype was counted only a few times. Its antigen remains undetermined. Base qualities are missing; no much larger clone stands one base away. The full study reports these points: Most clones expanded after primary vaccination were re-detected after the booster (96% of CD4 and about 88% of CD8), suggesting broad memory maintenance. Only a couple of donors were included in the study, so the extent to which the findings can be generalized is limited. Compared with the primary T-cell response, the secondary T-cell response was faster but weaker, reaching its peak on day 5 rather than on day 15. A small share of clonotypes occurred in both CD4 and CD8 compartments, likely arising from convergent recombination. Because abundant contaminating clonotypes from the bulk population could be contained in FACS-sorted repertoires, computational filtering was required.

The receptor chain draws on TRBV30 and TRBJ2-7; 13 of the junction bases match TRBD2. Sequencing was performed on CD8+ T cells sorted from PBMCs, taken 15 days after the yellow fever booster vaccination. The sequence was collected from a man aged 18 to 35 who received the YFV17D yellow fever vaccine. The nucleotide sequence reads TGTGCCTGGAGACTAGCGGGGGGGCCTTACGAGCAGTACTTC. Its protein is CAWRLAGGPYEQYF. With all but the CDR3 taken from the reference TRBV30 and TRBJ2-7 genes, the full variable domain is: SQTIHQWPATLVQPVGSPLSLECTVEGTSNPNLYWYRQAAGRGLQLLFYSVGIGQISSEVPQNLSASRPQDRQFILSSKKLLLSDSGFYLCAWRLAGGPYEQYFGPGTRLTVT.